This T cell receptor (beta chain) was sequenced for a study of shared clonotypes between healthy human individuals. The CDR3 sequence is 16 residues long. Sequencing was performed with immunoSEQ multiplex PCR; in TCRdb, only in-frame clones are kept and a portion is missing. Of 980,000 or so clones listed, about three quarters are singletons. The chain has TRBV21-1 and TRBJ1-5; the D segment call TRBD1 is taken from the table without a DNA check. TRBV21-1 is termed a pseudogene. The sequence derives from a man aged 18 to 29 in good health. Material: memory CD4+ T cells sorted from blood. Stated subset: CD45RA-negative fraction. CDR3 protein: CASSKESGQGIQPQHF. The CDR3, as DNA: TGTGCCAGCAGCAAAGAATCCGGGCAGGGAATTCAGCCCCAGCATTTT.